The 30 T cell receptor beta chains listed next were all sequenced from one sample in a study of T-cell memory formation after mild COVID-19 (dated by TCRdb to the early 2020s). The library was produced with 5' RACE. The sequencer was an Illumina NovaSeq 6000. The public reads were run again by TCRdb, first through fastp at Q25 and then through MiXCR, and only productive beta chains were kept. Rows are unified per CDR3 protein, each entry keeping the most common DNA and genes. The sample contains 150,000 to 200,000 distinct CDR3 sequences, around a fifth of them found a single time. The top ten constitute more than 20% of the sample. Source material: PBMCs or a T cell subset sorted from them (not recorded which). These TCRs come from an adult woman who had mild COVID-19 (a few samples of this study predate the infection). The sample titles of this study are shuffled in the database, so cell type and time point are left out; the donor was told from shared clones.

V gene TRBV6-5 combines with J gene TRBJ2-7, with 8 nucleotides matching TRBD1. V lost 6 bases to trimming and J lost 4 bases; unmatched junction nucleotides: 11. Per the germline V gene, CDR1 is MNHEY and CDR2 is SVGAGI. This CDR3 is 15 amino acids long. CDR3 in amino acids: CASRPPRGPGYEQYF. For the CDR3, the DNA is TGTGCCAGCAGACCACCCAGGGGGCCGGGGTACGAGCAGTACTTC.

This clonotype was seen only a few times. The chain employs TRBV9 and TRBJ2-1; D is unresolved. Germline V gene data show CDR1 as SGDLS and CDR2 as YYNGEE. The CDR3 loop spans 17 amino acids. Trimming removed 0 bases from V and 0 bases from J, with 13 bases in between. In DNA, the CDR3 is TGTGCCAGCAGCGTAGCGGTATCCCGGAGCTCCTACAATGAGCAGTTCTTC. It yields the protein CASSVAVSRSSYNEQFF.

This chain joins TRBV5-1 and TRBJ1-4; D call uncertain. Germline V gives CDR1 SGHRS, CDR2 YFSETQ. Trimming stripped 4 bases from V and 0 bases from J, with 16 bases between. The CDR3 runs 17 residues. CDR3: CASSPTWEAATNEKLFF. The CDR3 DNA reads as TGCGCCAGCAGCCCCACTTGGGAGGCAGCAACTAATGAAAAACTGTTTTTT.

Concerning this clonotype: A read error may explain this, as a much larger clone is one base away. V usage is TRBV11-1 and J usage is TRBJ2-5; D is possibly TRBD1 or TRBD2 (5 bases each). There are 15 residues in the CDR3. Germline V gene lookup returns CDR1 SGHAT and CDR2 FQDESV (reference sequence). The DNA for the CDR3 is TGTGCCAGCAGCTGGGTCGTCGGGGCCCAAGAGACCAAGTACTTC. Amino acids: CASSWVVGAQETKYF.

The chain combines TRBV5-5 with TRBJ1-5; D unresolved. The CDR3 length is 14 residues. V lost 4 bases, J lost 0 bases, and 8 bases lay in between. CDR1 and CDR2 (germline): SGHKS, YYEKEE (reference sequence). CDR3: CASSPGHSNQPQHF. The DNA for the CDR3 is TGTGCCAGCAGCCCCGGCCATAGCAATCAGCCCCAGCATTTT.

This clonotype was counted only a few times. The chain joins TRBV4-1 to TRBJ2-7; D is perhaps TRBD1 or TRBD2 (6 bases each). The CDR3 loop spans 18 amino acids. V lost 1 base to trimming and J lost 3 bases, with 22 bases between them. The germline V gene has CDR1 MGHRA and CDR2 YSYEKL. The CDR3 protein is CASSQGPARTAGGYEQYF. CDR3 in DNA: TGCGCCAGCAGCCAAGGGCCCGCCCGGACAGCCGGGGGCTACGAGCAGTACTTC.

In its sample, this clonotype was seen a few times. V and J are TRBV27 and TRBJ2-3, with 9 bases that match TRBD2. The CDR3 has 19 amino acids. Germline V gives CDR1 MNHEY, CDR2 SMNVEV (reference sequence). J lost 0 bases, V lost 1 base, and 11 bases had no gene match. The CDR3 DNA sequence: TGTGCCAGCAGTTTATTAGCTAGCGGGGACCCCCCTAGCACAGATACGCAGTATTTT. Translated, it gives CASSLLASGDPPSTDTQYF.

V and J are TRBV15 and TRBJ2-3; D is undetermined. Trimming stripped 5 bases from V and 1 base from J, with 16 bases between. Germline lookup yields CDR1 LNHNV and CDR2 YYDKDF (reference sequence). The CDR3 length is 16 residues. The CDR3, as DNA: TGTGCCACCAGCGGTAGTAGGTCTGTGGGCACAGATACGCAGTATTTT. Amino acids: CATSGSRSVGTDTQYF.

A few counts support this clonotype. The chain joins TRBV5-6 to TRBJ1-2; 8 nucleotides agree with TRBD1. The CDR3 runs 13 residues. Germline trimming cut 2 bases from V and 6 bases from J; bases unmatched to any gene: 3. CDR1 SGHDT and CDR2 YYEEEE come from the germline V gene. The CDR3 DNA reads TGTGCCAGCAGCTTAGGCAGGGGGCATGGCTACACCTTC. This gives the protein CASSLGRGHGYTF.

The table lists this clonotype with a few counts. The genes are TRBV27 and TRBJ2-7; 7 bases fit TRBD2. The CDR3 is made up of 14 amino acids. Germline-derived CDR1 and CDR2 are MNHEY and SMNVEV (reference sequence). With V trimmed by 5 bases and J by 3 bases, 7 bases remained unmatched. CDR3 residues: CASSRSGVSYEQYF. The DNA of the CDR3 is TGTGCCAGCAGTCGGAGCGGGGTTAGCTACGAGCAGTACTTC.

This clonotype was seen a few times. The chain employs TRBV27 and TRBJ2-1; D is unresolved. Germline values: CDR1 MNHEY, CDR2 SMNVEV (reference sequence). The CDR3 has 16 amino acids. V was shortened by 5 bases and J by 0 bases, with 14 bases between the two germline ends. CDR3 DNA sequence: TGTGCCAGCAGTAATTCACTACAGTACTCCTACAATGAGCAGTTCTTC. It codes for CASSNSLQYSYNEQFF.

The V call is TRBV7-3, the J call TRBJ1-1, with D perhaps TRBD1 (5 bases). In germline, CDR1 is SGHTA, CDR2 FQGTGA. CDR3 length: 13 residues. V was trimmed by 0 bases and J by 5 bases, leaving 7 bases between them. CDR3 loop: CASSLTWGTEAFF. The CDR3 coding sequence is TGTGCCAGCAGCTTAACGTGGGGGACTGAAGCTTTCTTT.

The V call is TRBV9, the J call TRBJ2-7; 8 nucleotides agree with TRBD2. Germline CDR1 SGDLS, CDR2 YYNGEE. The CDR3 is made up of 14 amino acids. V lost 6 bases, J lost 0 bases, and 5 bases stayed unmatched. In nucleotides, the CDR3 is TGTGCCAGCACCCCCGGGACTAGCTCCTACGAGCAGTACTTC. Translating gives CASTPGTSSYEQYF.

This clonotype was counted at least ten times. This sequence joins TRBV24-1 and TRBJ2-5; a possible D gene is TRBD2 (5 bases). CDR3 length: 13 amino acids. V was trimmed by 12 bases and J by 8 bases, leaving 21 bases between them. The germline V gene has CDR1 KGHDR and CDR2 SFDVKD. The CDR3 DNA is TGTGCCTCCGCAACGACGGTGAGCGGAACCCAGTACTTC. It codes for CASATTVSGTQYF.

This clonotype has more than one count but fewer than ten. The CDR3 DNA sequence: TGTGCCAGCAGCCCGCCTAGCGTGGTGAATGAGCAGTTCTTC. This codes for CASSPPSVVNEQFF. The rearrangement joins TRBV12-3 or TRBV12-4 to TRBJ2-1, with D perhaps TRBD2 (6 bases). V was pared by 6 bases and J by 7 bases, with 16 bases between. This CDR3 region has 14 residues.

CDR3 DNA: TGCAGTGCTAGAGATGGTGATTGGGGTCGGGAGACCCAGTACTTC. It yields the protein CSARDGDWGRETQYF. This chain joins TRBV20-1 and TRBJ2-5; D unclear. Germline V gene lookup returns CDR1 DFQATT and CDR2 SNEGSKA (reference sequence). V lost 0 bases, J lost 5 bases, and 16 bases lay in between. The CDR3 has 15 amino acids.

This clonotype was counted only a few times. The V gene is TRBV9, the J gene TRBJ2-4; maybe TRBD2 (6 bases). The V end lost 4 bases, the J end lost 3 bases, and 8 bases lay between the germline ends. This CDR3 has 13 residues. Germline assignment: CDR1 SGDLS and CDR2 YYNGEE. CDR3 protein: CASSSGLKNIQYF. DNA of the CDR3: TGTGCCAGCAGCTCGGGACTCAAAAACATTCAGTACTTC.

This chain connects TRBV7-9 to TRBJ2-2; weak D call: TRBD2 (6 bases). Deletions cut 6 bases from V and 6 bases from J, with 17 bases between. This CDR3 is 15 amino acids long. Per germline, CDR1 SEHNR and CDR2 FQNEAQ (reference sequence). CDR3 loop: CASRPGTSPPGELFF. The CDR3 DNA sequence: TGTGCCAGCAGGCCCGGGACTTCCCCCCCCGGGGAGCTGTTTTTT. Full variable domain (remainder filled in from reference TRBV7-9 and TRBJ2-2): DTGVSQNPRHKITKRGQNVTFRCDPISEHNRLYWYRQTLGQGPEFLTYFQNEAQLEKSRLLSDRFSAERPKGSFSTLEIQRTEQGDSAMYLCASRPGTSPPGELFFGEGSRLTVL.

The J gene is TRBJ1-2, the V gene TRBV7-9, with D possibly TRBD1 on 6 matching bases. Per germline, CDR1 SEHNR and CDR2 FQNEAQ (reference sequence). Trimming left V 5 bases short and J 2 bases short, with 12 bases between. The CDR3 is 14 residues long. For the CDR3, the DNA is TGTGCCAGCAGCCCCCTGGGGGGCAACTATGGCTACACCTTC. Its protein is CASSPLGGNYGYTF. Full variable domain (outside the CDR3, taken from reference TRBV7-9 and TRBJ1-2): DTGVSQNPRHKITKRGQNVTFRCDPISEHNRLYWYRQTLGQGPEFLTYFQNEAQLEKSRLLSDRFSAERPKGSFSTLEIQRTEQGDSAMYLCASSPLGGNYGYTFGSGTRLTVV.

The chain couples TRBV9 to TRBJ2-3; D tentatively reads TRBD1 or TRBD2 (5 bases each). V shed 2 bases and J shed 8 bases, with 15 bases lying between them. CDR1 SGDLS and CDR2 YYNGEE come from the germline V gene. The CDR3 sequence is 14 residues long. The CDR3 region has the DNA TGTGCCAGCAGCGTCACGTCAGGGAGCGGTACGCAGTATTTT. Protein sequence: CASSVTSGSGTQYF.

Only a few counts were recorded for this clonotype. The CDR3 reads CASSSYRGAEQFF. CDR3 nucleotide sequence: TGCGCCAGCAGCTCCTACAGGGGCGCAGAGCAGTTCTTC. The gene calls are TRBV5-1 and TRBJ2-1; 7 nucleotides agree with TRBD1. Germline V lookup: CDR1 SGHRS, CDR2 YFSETQ. Trimming cost V 3 bases and J 10 bases; bases outside gene matches: 7. This CDR3 is built from 13 residues. The full variable domain, its missing parts supplied by reference TRBV5-1 and TRBJ2-1, is KAGVTQTPRYLIKTRGQQVTLSCSPISGHRSVSWYQQTPGQGLQFLFEYFSETQRNKGNFPGRFSGRQFSNSRSEMNVSTLELGDSALYLCASSSYRGAEQFFGPGTRLTVL.

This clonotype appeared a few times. In nucleotides, the CDR3 is TGCGCCAGCTCTGCCGGACAGATCACTGAAGCTTTCTTT. It codes for CASSAGQITEAFF. The V and J genes are TRBV5-1 and TRBJ1-1, with D possibly TRBD1 on 6 matching bases. The V gene's germline CDR1 is SGHRS and CDR2 YFSETQ. This CDR3 has 13 residues. Between the trimmed V and J ends, which lost 7 bases and 4 bases, there was a span of 14 bases.

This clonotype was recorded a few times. CDR3 sequence: CASRGPTQGYEQYF. CDR3 bases: TGTGCCAGCAGGGGCCCTACCCAGGGGTACGAGCAGTACTTC. The chain couples TRBV7-2 to TRBJ2-7, with a tentative D call TRBD1 (6 bases). Germline-derived CDR1 and CDR2 are SGHTA and FQGNSA. V lost 6 bases to trimming and J lost 4 bases, with 16 bases between them. This CDR3 comprises 14 residues.

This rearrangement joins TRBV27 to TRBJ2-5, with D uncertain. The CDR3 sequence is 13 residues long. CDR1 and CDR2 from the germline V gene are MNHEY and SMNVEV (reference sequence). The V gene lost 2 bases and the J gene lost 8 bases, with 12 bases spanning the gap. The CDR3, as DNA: TGTGCCAGCAGTTTACCTCCCCCCGCAACCCAGTACTTC. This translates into CASSLPPPATQYF.

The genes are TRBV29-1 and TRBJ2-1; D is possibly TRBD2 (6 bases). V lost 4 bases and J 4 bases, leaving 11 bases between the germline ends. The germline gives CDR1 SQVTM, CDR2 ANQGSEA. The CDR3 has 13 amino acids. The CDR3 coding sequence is TGCAGCGTTGTAGTTGCGGGATACAATGAGCAGTTCTTC. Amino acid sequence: CSVVVAGYNEQFF.

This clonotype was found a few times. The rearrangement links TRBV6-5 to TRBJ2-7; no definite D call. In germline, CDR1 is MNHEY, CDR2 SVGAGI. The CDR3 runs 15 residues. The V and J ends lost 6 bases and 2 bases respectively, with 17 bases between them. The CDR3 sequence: CASRSDARRPYEQYF. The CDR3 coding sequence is TGTGCCAGCAGATCCGATGCTAGGAGACCCTACGAGCAGTACTTC.

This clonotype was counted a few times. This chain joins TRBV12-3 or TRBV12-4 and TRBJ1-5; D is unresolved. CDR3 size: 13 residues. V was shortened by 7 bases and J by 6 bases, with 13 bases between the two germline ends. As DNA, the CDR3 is TGTGCCAGCACCTTGGGATCCGGTCAGCCCCAGCATTTT. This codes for CASTLGSGQPQHF.

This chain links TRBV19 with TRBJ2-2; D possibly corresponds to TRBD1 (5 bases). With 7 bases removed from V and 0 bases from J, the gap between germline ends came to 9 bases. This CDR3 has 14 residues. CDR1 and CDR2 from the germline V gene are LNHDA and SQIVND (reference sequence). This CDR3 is CASTGFPNTGELFF. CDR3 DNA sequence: TGTGCCAGTACAGGGTTTCCGAACACCGGGGAGCTGTTTTTT. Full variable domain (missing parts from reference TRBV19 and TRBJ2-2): DGGITQSPKYLFRKEGQNVTLSCEQNLNHDAMYWYRQDPGQGLRLIYYSQIVNDFQKGDIAEGYSVSREKKESFPLTVTSAQKNPTAFYLCASTGFPNTGELFFGEGSRLTVL.

The CDR3 DNA reads TGTGCCAGCAGCGTAGCGGGACAGGGGGCAACGGATACGCAGTATTTT. Translated: CASSVAGQGATDTQYF. V gene TRBV9 combines with J gene TRBJ2-3; 12 bases match TRBD1. Germline V gene data show CDR1 as SGDLS and CDR2 as YYNGEE. The CDR3 has 16 amino acids. The J segment lost 6 bases and the V segment lost 0 bases, leaving 5 bases of the junction unmatched.

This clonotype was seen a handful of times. The CDR3 spells CSVRDRGTDTQYF. The CDR3 DNA sequence: TGCAGCGTGAGGGACAGGGGAACAGATACGCAGTATTTT. This rearrangement joins TRBV29-1 to TRBJ2-3, with 10 bases matching TRBD1. V gave up 6 bases and J gave up 3 bases; unmatched junction bases: 3. The CDR3 sequence is 13 residues long. Germline CDR1 reads SQVTM; CDR2 reads ANQGSEA.